This T cell receptor beta chain was sequenced in a study of regulatory T cells in long-lasting Graves disease. The time point denotes: newly diagnosed GD, antithyroid drugs for less than 3 months. PBMCs were the source of the RNA used for TCR sequencing. The CDR3 consists of 18 residues. Germline V CDR1 and CDR2: LNHNV, YYDKDF (reference sequence). V was shortened by 4 bases and J by 4 bases, with 22 bases between the two germline ends. Building of the TCR beta libraries involved iRepertoire HTBI primers and Arm-PCR of CDR3 regions. Via MiXCR, TCRdb re-called the multiplex PCR reads, giving one row per CDR3 protein. This sample has roughly 430,000 distinct CDR3 sequences, with roughly 15% found just once. This sample also belongs to another study, concerning T cells in Graves' hyperthyroidism and ophthalmopathy.

Sequencing used peripheral blood mononuclear cells (PBMCs), obtained at new diagnosis, from a patient treated with antithyroid drugs. The TCR was taken from a woman aged 25 to 45 with Graves disease. This chain connects TRBV15 to TRBJ2-2; tentative D call: TRBD2 (5 bases). CDR3 DNA sequence: TGTGCCACCAGCATCCGCAGTCGGGCGGGCCAGCGCACCGGGGAGCTGTTTTTT. Translating gives CATSIRSRAGQRTGELFF.